One sample yielded the 18 T cell receptor beta chains listed below, sequenced in a study of blood T cell repertoires in COVID-19. Sequencing was performed with immunoSEQ multiplex PCR; in TCRdb, only in-frame clones are kept and a portion is missing. Of some 510,000 clones listed, 85% to 90% were seen once; the top ten hold approximately 1.8%. The specimen was PBMCs or T cells enriched from blood (not recorded which). The origin of the receptors is a woman in her thirties or forties who had recovered from COVID-19.

The chain recombines TRBV19 with TRBJ2-3; 14 positions agree with TRBD2. This CDR3 contains 19 residues. Germline loops: CDR1 LNHDA, CDR2 SQIVND (reference sequence). V shed 4 bases and J 7 bases; nucleotides not matched to a gene: 16. CDR3 sequence: CASSTSGLAGVGEVNTQYF. CDR3 sequence (DNA): TGTGCCAGTAGTACGTCGGGACTAGCGGGAGTAGGGGAGGTGAATACGCAGTATTTT.

This chain uses TRBV19 with TRBJ1-2; 9 positions match TRBD1. The junction had 6 bases not matched to a gene; V was cut back by 5 bases and J by 5 bases. The CDR3 sequence is 14 residues long. CDR1 and CDR2 (germline): LNHDA, SQIVND (reference sequence). CDR3 in amino acids: CASSPRQGGYGYTF. The CDR3 region has the DNA TGTGCCAGTAGTCCCCGACAGGGGGGTTATGGCTACACCTTC.

This chain uses TRBV4-1 with TRBJ1-6; 7 nucleotides agree with TRBD1. This CDR3 contains 15 residues. Trimming removed 1 base from V and 7 bases from J; junction bases left unmatched: 4. The germline V gene has CDR1 MGHRA and CDR2 YSYEKL. For the CDR3, the DNA is TGCGCCAGCAGCCAAGCCCGGGACAGCAATTCACCCCTCCACTTT. Protein sequence: CASSQARDSNSPLHF.

The gene calls are TRBV5-1 and TRBJ2-7, with a weak D call TRBD2 (5 bases). Trimming shortened V by 1 base and J by 3 bases, and 11 bases separated the two germline ends. The CDR3 has 14 residues. Germline CDR1 SGHRS, CDR2 YFSETQ. The CDR3 protein is CASSLWSGGYEQYF. CDR3 nucleotides: TGCGCCAGCAGCTTGTGGTCCGGAGGCTACGAGCAGTACTTC.

About this clone: Other DNA sequences in the sample encode the same CDR3. The J gene is TRBJ2-7, the V gene TRBV4-1; 7 bases map to TRBD1. The germline CDR1 and CDR2 sequences are MGHRA and YSYEKL. The CDR3 runs 15 residues. V was pared by 1 base and J by 2 bases, with 5 bases of the junction left unmatched. Written as DNA, the CDR3 is TGCGCCAGCAGCCAAGCTCCAGGGGGACCCTACGAGCAGTACTTC. Translated: CASSQAPGGPYEQYF.

The chain uses TRBV5-1 and TRBJ1-2; TRBD1 might be the D (5 bases). Germline values: CDR1 SGHRS, CDR2 YFSETQ. The V end lost 0 bases, the J end lost 4 bases, and 13 bases lay between the germline ends. CDR3 length: 15 amino acids. The CDR3 reads CASSLGPGEGYGYTF. The CDR3 nucleotides are TGCGCCAGCAGCTTGGGTCCGGGGGAGGGCTATGGCTACACCTTC.

This sequence joins TRBV7-8 and TRBJ2-7; 7 bases agree with TRBD2. Per the germline V gene, CDR1 is SGHVS and CDR2 is FQNEAQ. V trimming: 6 bases; J trimming: 2 bases; junction bases outside the gene matches: 4. This CDR3 region has 13 residues. In DNA, the CDR3 is TGTGCCAGCAGTGTAGGGACTACCTACGAGCAGTACTTC. Its protein is CASSVGTTYEQYF.

This chain links TRBV3-1 (or the pseudogene TRBV3-2) with TRBJ2-5; D may be TRBD2 (6 bases). V gave up 1 base and J gave up 2 bases, with 20 bases separating them. The CDR3 is 18 residues long. From germline, CDR1 is LGHDT and CDR2 YNNKEL (reference sequence). The CDR3 coding sequence is TGTGCCAGCAGCCAAGCTATTAACCTAGCGTTGGGTCAAGAGACCCAGTACTTC. It yields the protein CASSQAINLALGQETQYF.

The CDR3 nucleotides read TGTGCCAGCACCGACAGGGGTGGAAACACCATATATTTT. Its protein product is CASTDRGGNTIYF. The chain carries TRBV12-3 or TRBV12-4 and TRBJ1-3, with 8 nucleotides matching TRBD1. The CDR3 spans 13 residues. The ends lost 7 bases at V and 3 bases at J; junction bases unmatched: 2.

The sample holds a few counts of this clone. The chain joins TRBV9 to TRBJ2-1, with TRBD2 matching over 8 bases. The CDR3 is 16 amino acids. Germline CDR1 is SGDLS and CDR2 is YYNGEE. V lost 0 bases to trimming and J lost 5 bases; unmatched junction nucleotides: 7. CDR3 in DNA: TGTGCCAGCAGCGTAGAGGCGGGAGGAGGGGACAATGAGCAGTTCTTC. This sequence encodes CASSVEAGGGDNEQFF. The full variable domain, rest sourced from reference TRBV9 and TRBJ2-1, is DSGVTQTPKHLITATGQRVTLRCSPRSGDLSVYWYQQSLDQGLQFLIQYYNGEERAKGNILERFSAQQFPDLHSELNLSSLELGDSALYFCASSVEAGGGDNEQFFGPGTRLTVL.

V is TRBV15 and J is TRBJ2-1, with 7 bases lining up with TRBD2. The CDR3 has 13 amino acids. CDR1 and CDR2 from the germline V gene are LNHNV and YYDKDF (reference sequence). Losses at the gene ends were 7 bases for V and 5 bases for J; bases not matched to a gene: 5. The CDR3 region is CATTSGNDNEQFF. CDR3 bases: TGTGCCACCACCAGCGGGAACGACAATGAGCAGTTCTTC.

Here the CDR3 reads CASSRASGAGTDTQYF. The CDR3 DNA reads as TGTGCCAGCTCACGGGCTAGCGGGGCCGGCACAGATACGCAGTATTTT. This rearrangement joins TRBV18 to TRBJ2-3, with 9 nucleotides matching TRBD2. After removal of 4 bases from V and 1 base from J, the junction contained 6 bases not matched to a gene. The CDR3 loop spans 16 amino acids. CDR1 is KGHSH, CDR2 LQKENI, per germline.

This chain links TRBV7-9 with TRBJ2-7; TRBD2 might be the D (6 bases). The CDR3 is 16 amino acids. V lost 5 bases and J lost 7, with 24 bases in between. Germline-derived CDR1 and CDR2 are SEHNR and FQNEAQ (reference sequence). The CDR3 nucleotides are TGTGCCAGCAGCACCTACGGGAAACCGGGAGTTTCGGAGCAGTACTTC. This translates into CASSTYGKPGVSEQYF.

V is TRBV7-8 and J is TRBJ2-3, with 12 bases fitting TRBD2. The CDR3 loop spans 15 amino acids. Trimming cost V 3 bases and J 7 bases; bases outside gene matches: 5. Germline loops: CDR1 SGHVS, CDR2 FQNEAQ. CDR3 in amino acids: CASSFRTSGMNTQYF. In DNA, the CDR3 is TGTGCCAGCAGCTTCCGGACTAGCGGGATGAATACGCAGTATTTT.

In the case of this clone: A read error may produce the germline difference seen at one junction end. The chain couples TRBV7-7 to TRBJ2-3; 8 bases match TRBD1. Germline V gives CDR1 SSHAT, CDR2 FNYEAQ (reference sequence). The CDR3 totals 14 residues. The chain's CDR3 is CASSLNRGSDTQYF. The CDR3 nucleotides are TGTGCTAGCAGCTTAAACAGGGGGTCAGATACGCAGTATTTT.

V gene TRBV18 combines with J gene TRBJ2-1, with a weak D call TRBD1 (5 bases). In germline, CDR1 is KGHSH, CDR2 LQKENI. V lost 1 base and J lost 2, with 12 bases in between. This CDR3 spans 16 amino acids. CDR3: CASSPRESGTYNEQFF. DNA for the CDR3: TGTGCCAGCTCACCACGAGAATCAGGGACCTACAATGAGCAGTTCTTC.

This rearrangement joins TRBV18 to TRBJ1-1; possibly TRBD1 for D (5 bases). CDR1 is KGHSH and CDR2 is LQKENI in the germline V gene. Trimming removed 6 bases from V and 11 bases from J, with 16 bases in between. The CDR3 has 12 amino acids. CDR3 sequence: CASSLRVDEAFF. CDR3 nucleotide sequence: TGTGCCAGCTCGCTCAGGGTGGATGAGGCTTTCTTT.

The V and J genes are TRBV9 and TRBJ1-4; 10 bases are a match to TRBD1. Germline V gives CDR1 SGDLS, CDR2 YYNGEE. With 2 bases clipped from V and 6 bases from J, the junction kept 7 bases outside the gene matches. The CDR3 consists of 16 residues. The CDR3 DNA reads TGTGCCAGCAGCGTGCTTTCCGGGACAGGGGATGAAAAACTGTTTTTT. Residues: CASSVLSGTGDEKLFF.